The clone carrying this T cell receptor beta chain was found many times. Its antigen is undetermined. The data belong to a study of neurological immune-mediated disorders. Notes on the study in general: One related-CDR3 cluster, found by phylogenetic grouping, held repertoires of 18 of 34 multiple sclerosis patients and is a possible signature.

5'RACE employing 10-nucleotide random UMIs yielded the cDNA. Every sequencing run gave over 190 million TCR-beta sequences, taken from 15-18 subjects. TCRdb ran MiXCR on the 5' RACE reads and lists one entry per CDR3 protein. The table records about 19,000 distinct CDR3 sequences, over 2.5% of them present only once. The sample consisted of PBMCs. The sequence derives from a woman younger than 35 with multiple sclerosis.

CDR3 loop: CASSQGLAGGHEQFF. The CDR3 DNA reads as TGTGCCAGCAGCCAAGGACTAGCGGGGGGGCATGAGCAGTTCTTC. The V and J genes are TRBV3-1 and TRBJ2-1, with 14 bases matching TRBD2. The CDR3 length is 15 residues. V was pared by 1 base and J by 8 bases, with 1 base of the junction left unmatched. CDR1 LGHDT and CDR2 YNNKEL come from the germline V gene (reference sequence).